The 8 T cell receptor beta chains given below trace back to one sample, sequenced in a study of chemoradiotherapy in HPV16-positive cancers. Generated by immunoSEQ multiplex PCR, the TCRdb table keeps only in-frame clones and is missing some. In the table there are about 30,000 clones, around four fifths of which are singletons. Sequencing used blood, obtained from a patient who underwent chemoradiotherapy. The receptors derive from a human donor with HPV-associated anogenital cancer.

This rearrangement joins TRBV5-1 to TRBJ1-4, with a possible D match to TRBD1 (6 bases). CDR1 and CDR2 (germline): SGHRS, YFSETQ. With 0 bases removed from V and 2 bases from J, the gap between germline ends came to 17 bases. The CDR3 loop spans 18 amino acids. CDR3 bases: TGCGCCAGCAGCTTGGGTACAACTTCCAGGGGTACTAATGAAAAACTGTTTTTT. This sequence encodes CASSLGTTSRGTNEKLFF.

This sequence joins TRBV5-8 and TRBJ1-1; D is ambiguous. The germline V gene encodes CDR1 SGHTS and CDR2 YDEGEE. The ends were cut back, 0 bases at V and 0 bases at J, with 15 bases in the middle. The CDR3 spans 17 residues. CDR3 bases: TGTGCCAGCAGCTTGGGGAGAGTGTTGTATGTGAACACTGAAGCTTTCTTT. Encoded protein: CASSLGRVLYVNTEAFF.

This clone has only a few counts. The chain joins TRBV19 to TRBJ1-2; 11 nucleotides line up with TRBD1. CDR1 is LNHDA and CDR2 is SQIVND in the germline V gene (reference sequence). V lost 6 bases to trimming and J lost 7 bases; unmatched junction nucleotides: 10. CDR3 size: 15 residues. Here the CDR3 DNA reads TGTGCCAGTAGGACTCGGACAGGGGGCAAAGTTGGCTACACCTTC. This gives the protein CASRTRTGGKVGYTF.

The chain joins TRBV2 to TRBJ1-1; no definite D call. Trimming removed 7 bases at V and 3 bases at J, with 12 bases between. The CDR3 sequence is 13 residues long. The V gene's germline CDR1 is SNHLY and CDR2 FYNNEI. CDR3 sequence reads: CASTPERDTEAFF. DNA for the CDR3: TGTGCCAGCACACCCGAACGAGACACTGAAGCTTTCTTT.

The CDR3 nucleotides are TGTGCCAGCAGCTTAACTGATTCAGGAAACACCATATATTTT. It is translated as CASSLTDSGNTIYF. This chain uses TRBV7-9 with TRBJ1-3; D is unresolved. Germline V gene data show CDR1 as SEHNR and CDR2 as FQNEAQ (reference sequence). V lost 2 bases and J lost 4, with 9 bases in between. This CDR3 is built from 14 residues.

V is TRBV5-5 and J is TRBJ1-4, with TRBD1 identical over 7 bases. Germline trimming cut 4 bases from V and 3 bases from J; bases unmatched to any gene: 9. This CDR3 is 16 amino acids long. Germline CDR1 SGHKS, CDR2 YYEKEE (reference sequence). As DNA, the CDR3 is TGTGCCAGCAGCCCAGGGGGAAGGCGTTCTAATGAAAAACTGTTTTTT. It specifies CASSPGGRRSNEKLFF.

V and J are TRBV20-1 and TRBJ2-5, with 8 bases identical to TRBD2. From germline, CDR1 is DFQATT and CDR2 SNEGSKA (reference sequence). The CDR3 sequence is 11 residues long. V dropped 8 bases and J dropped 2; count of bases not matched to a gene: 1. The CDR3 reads CSCGGQETQYF. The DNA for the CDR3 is TGCAGTTGCGGGGGGCAAGAGACCCAGTACTTC.

Here the CDR3 DNA reads TGTGCCACCAGCAGAGGGGTTGGGGCCTACGAGCAGTACGTC. The encoded protein is CATSRGVGAYEQYV. The chain links TRBV15 to TRBJ2-7; D not certain. Germline CDR1 is LNHNV and CDR2 is YYDKDF (reference sequence). With 1 base removed from V and 2 bases from J, the gap between germline ends came to 9 bases. The length of the CDR3 is 14 residues.